Following are 21 T cell receptor beta chains from one sample sequenced in a study of cytomegalovirus exposure and HLA in healthy donors. Primers for the PCR totalled 60 Vbeta and 13 Jbeta. Method: immunoSEQ multiplex PCR; TCRdb's copy keeps in-frame clones and lacks some. The data contain over 100,000 clones, less than 80% of them seen just once; the ten biggest clones take up around 7.7%. The sequenced material came from PBMCs. Every receptor here comes from a woman in her forties or fifties in good health and CMV-seropositive.

The chain joins TRBV6-1 to TRBJ2-5; possibly TRBD2 for D (6 bases). The ends were cut back, 7 bases at V and 5 bases at J, with 11 bases in the middle. Germline CDR1 is MNHNS and CDR2 is SASEGT. This CDR3 comprises 12 residues. The CDR3 nucleotides are TGTGCCAGCATAGCTGCGGGGGAGACCCAGTACTTC. Translating gives CASIAAGETQYF.

This chain connects TRBV9 to TRBJ2-7; tentative D call: TRBD1 (6 bases). Per germline, CDR1 SGDLS and CDR2 YYNGEE. The CDR3 totals 16 residues. Trimming left V 4 bases short and J 2 bases short, with 19 bases between. For the CDR3, the DNA is TGTGCCAGCAGCATTGGGGACAACCGTATTCCCTACGAGCAGTACTTC. Its translation is CASSIGDNRIPYEQYF. Using reference TRBV9 and TRBJ2-7 for the parts outside the CDR3, the full variable domain is DSGVTQTPKHLITATGQRVTLRCSPRSGDLSVYWYQQSLDQGLQFLIQYYNGEERAKGNILERFSAQQFPDLHSELNLSSLELGDSALYFCASSIGDNRIPYEQYFGPGTRLTVT.

The CDR3 DNA is TGTGCCAGCAGTTTATCGACGCAGGGGACCTACGAGCAGTACTTC. It is translated as CASSLSTQGTYEQYF. The rearrangement links TRBV27 to TRBJ2-7, with D perhaps TRBD1 (6 bases). Germline CDR1 MNHEY, CDR2 SMNVEV (reference sequence). The ends were cut back, 0 bases at V and 2 bases at J, with 11 bases in the middle. The CDR3 totals 15 residues.

The rearrangement uses TRBV6-5 and TRBJ2-3; D remains ambiguous. V was shortened by 0 bases and J by 1 base, with 8 bases between the two germline ends. CDR1 MNHEY and CDR2 SVGAGI come from the germline V gene. The CDR3 runs 15 residues. The CDR3 protein is CASSYSSGGTDTQYF. The CDR3 DNA is TGTGCCAGCAGTTACTCCTCGGGTGGCACAGATACGCAGTATTTT.

The chain has TRBV18 and TRBJ1-2, with a tentative D call TRBD1 (6 bases). Trimming left V 3 bases short and J 1 base short, with 9 bases between. Germline V gene lookup returns CDR1 KGHSH and CDR2 LQKENI. The CDR3 covers 14 residues. The CDR3 DNA reads TGTGCCAGCTCACCGGGGGACAATAACTATGGCTACACCTTC. Its protein product is CASSPGDNNYGYTF.

The chain uses TRBV2 and TRBJ2-7; no reliable D call. CDR1 is SNHLY and CDR2 is FYNNEI in the germline V gene. The CDR3 totals 14 residues. V was cut by 3 bases and J by 2 bases, with 11 bases left in between. The CDR3 protein is CASSDPGFAYEQYF. In DNA, the CDR3 is TGTGCCAGCAGTGATCCGGGTTTCGCCTACGAGCAGTACTTC.

The gene calls are TRBV7-2 and TRBJ1-5; the match to TRBD1 covers 7 bases. The CDR3 sequence is 13 residues long. J gave up 5 bases and V 6 bases, and 4 bases lay outside the gene matches. CDR1 SGHTA and CDR2 FQGNSA come from the germline V gene. The CDR3 DNA is TGTGCCAGCAGAGAGGGGGCCTATCAGCCCCAGCATTTT. It is translated as CASREGAYQPQHF. Supplemented by reference TRBV7-2 and TRBJ1-5, the full variable domain reads GAGVSQSPSNKVTEKGKDVELRCDPISGHTALYWYRQSLGQGLEFLIYFQGNSAPDKSGLPSDRFSAERTGGSVSTLTIQRTQQEDSAVYLCASREGAYQPQHFGDGTRLSIL.

DNA of the CDR3: TGTGCCACCCGGGACAGCTCCTACGAGCAGTACTTC. As protein: CATRDSSYEQYF. This sequence joins TRBV10-3 and TRBJ2-7; 7 positions agree with TRBD1. The J segment lost 0 bases and the V segment lost 10 bases, leaving 3 bases of the junction unmatched. CDR1 is ENHRY and CDR2 is SYGVKD in the germline V gene. The CDR3 is 12 amino acids.

This clone has a single count. The CDR3 sequence is CASTTPSSYEQYF. DNA for the CDR3: TGTGCCAGCACCACCCCAAGCTCCTACGAGCAGTACTTC. The V and J genes are TRBV11-2 and TRBJ2-5; no firm D call. Matching the DNA end better, TRBJ2-7 makes the J call doubtful. The CDR3 is 13 residues long. Germline loops: CDR1 SGHAT, CDR2 FQNNGV.

The chain couples TRBV5-1 to TRBJ2-7; 10 positions agree with TRBD2. The CDR3 has 15 amino acids. Unmatched junction bases numbered 7, after V lost 4 bases and J lost 3 bases. Germline V gives CDR1 SGHRS, CDR2 YFSETQ. The CDR3 loop is CASSGIAGGGYEQYF. CDR3 DNA: TGCGCCAGCAGCGGAATAGCGGGGGGTGGCTACGAGCAGTACTTC.

As concerns this clone: Different DNA sequences within this sample yield the same CDR3. The chain carries TRBV19 and TRBJ2-7; 14 bases line up with TRBD2. With V trimmed by 6 bases and J by 6 bases, 7 bases remained unmatched. CDR1 and CDR2 from the germline V gene are LNHDA and SQIVND (reference sequence). The CDR3 runs 15 residues. The CDR3 DNA reads TGTGCCAGTAGCATCAGACTAGCGGGAGGGCCCGAGCAGTACTTC. As protein: CASSIRLAGGPEQYF.

The V call is TRBV2, the J call TRBJ2-3, with 7 bases that match TRBD2. Germline CDR1 is SNHLY and CDR2 is FYNNEI. The CDR3 extends over 14 amino acids. V was pared by 7 bases and J by 0 bases, with 4 bases of the junction left unmatched. The chain's CDR3 is CASTLSGSTDTQYF. As DNA, the CDR3 is TGTGCCAGCACGCTTAGCGGGAGCACAGATACGCAGTATTTT.

This clone was counted between two and nine times. This sequence joins TRBV5-5 and TRBJ1-5; TRBD1 aligns across 9 bases. Germline CDR1 reads SGHKS; CDR2 reads YYEKEE (reference sequence). J lost 2 bases, V lost 4 bases, and 4 bases had no gene match. CDR3 length: 15 residues. The CDR3 region has the DNA TGTGCCAGCAGCATGACAGGGGGTGGCAATCAGCCCCAGCATTTT. It encodes CASSMTGGGNQPQHF.

CDR3 sequence reads: CARWTVIPCQETQYF. Written as DNA, the CDR3 is TGCGCCAGATGGACAGTAATTCCCTGCCAAGAGACCCAGTACTTC. The chain uses TRBV10-1 and TRBJ2-5, with a possible D match to TRBD1 (6 bases). The germline V and J ends were trimmed by 9 bases and 1 base, with 18 bases remaining between them. The CDR3 is 15 residues long. CDR1 WNHNN and CDR2 SYGVQD come from the germline V gene (reference sequence).

The rearrangement links TRBV5-6 to TRBJ1-1; TRBD1 matches 10 bases. Germline V CDR1 and CDR2: SGHDT, YYEEEE. The ends lost 0 bases at V and 7 bases at J; junction bases unmatched: 3. The CDR3 totals 14 residues. CDR3 nucleotide sequence: TGTGCCAGCAGCTTGGTGGGACAGGGGTTTGAAGCTTTCTTT. It yields the protein CASSLVGQGFEAFF.

Only one count was recorded for this clone. The V and J genes are TRBV19 and TRBJ1-6; tentative D call: TRBD1 (5 bases). The CDR3 totals 17 residues. CDR1 is LNHDA and CDR2 is SQIVND in the germline V gene (reference sequence). Trimming pared 0 bases from V and 1 base from J, leaving 10 bases between. In DNA form, the CDR3 reads TGTGCCAGTAGTATAGAGGGCCGGGGGTCCTATAATTCACCCCTCCACTTT. Translated, it gives CASSIEGRGSYNSPLHF.

The chain carries TRBV6-1 and TRBJ2-3; D possibly corresponds to TRBD2 (5 bases). This CDR3 contains 14 residues. The V and J ends lost 0 bases and 4 bases respectively, with 8 bases between them. The germline gives CDR1 MNHNS, CDR2 SASEGT. The CDR3 bases are TGTGCCAGCAGTGAAGCGCGGGTTGCAGATACGCAGTATTTT. It encodes CASSEARVADTQYF.

V and J are TRBV11-2 and TRBJ1-1; D may be TRBD1 (5 bases). The CDR3 runs 16 residues. CDR1 SGHAT and CDR2 FQNNGV come from the germline V gene. V shed 0 bases and J shed 3 bases, with 14 bases lying between them. The CDR3 loop reads CASSLEFPGSDTEAFF. The CDR3, as DNA: TGTGCCAGCAGCTTAGAGTTCCCAGGGTCGGACACTGAAGCTTTCTTT.

The chain joins TRBV19 to TRBJ2-7; 8 nucleotides match TRBD1. Germline V gene sequence: CDR1 LNHDA, CDR2 SQIVND (reference sequence). The CDR3 length is 15 residues. V lost 3 bases and J lost 2; bases outside the gene matches: 6. CDR3 amino acids: CASSIGTGNPYEQYF. The CDR3 DNA follows: TGTGCCAGTAGTATCGGGACAGGCAACCCCTACGAGCAGTACTTC.

The chain is built from TRBV5-6 and TRBJ1-1; 7 bases line up with TRBD1. Germline values: CDR1 SGHDT, CDR2 YYEEEE. The length of the CDR3 is 16 residues. The V gene end was trimmed by 4 bases and the J gene end by 4 bases; junction bases not matched to a gene: 13. CDR3 coding DNA: TGTGCCAGCAGCCTCGAAGGGGGCAGGGGTAGCACTGAAGCTTTCTTT. Amino acids: CASSLEGGRGSTEAFF.

The V call is TRBV19, the J call TRBJ2-7, with TRBD1 identical over 8 bases. V was clipped by 3 bases and J by 2 bases; unmatched bases: 6. CDR3 length: 15 residues. Germline V lookup: CDR1 LNHDA, CDR2 SQIVND (reference sequence). The CDR3 DNA reads TGTGCCAGTAGTATTGGAACAGGGGGAACCTACGAGCAGTACTTC. Translation gives CASSIGTGGTYEQYF.